Detailed here is one TCR beta chain. Self-reported history from a screening survey and questionnaire set each donor's cohort. V lost 6 bases and J 5 bases, leaving 19 bases between the germline ends. CDR3 length equals 15 residues. Germline V CDR1 and CDR2: MNHEY, SVGAGI. The sample comes from a study of blood T cell repertoires in COVID-19. Study summary: From the United States, Italy and Spain came samples of acute and convalescent COVID-19. T cells, B-cell-depleted T cells, or PBMCs provided the cDNA or gDNA that served as material.

In the authors' workflow: Reference gene primer amplification in the assay estimated nucleated cell counts. Assay: immunoSEQ multiplex PCR; the TCRdb copy retains only in-frame clones and omits some. V and J calls and clone size follow that table, whereas D and trimming were derived from the DNA. The sample includes fewer than 400,000 clones, 80% to 90% of them seen just once. The rearrangement joins TRBV6-5 to TRBJ1-2; maybe TRBD1 (5 bases). The receptor was derived from a woman between 18 and 29 years old who had recovered from COVID-19. Sequencing was carried out using PBMCs or T cells enriched from blood (not recorded which). The CDR3 loop reads CASSQERGGSYGYTF. CDR3 in DNA: TGTGCCAGCAGCCAAGAACGCGGGGGATCGTATGGCTACACCTTC.